Only one count was recorded for the clone carrying this TCR beta chain. The sample is drawn from a study of blood T cell repertoires in COVID-19. Data came from immunoSEQ multiplex PCR; TCRdb stores just in-frame clones and leaves some out. The repertoire holds about 180,000 clones, with about 85% as singletons. Sequences were obtained from peripheral blood. This TCR derives from a woman older than 75 with acute or convalescent COVID-19.

CDR3 in DNA: TGTGCCAGCTCCATCGGGGAGGGGAAGACCGGGGAGCTGTTTTTT. It specifies CASSIGEGKTGELFF. This chain joins TRBV6-5 and TRBJ2-2; TRBD2 matches 7 bases. V lost 8 bases and J lost 5; bases outside the gene matches: 11. The CDR3 consists of 15 residues. CDR1 and CDR2 from the germline V gene are MNHEY and SVGAGI.